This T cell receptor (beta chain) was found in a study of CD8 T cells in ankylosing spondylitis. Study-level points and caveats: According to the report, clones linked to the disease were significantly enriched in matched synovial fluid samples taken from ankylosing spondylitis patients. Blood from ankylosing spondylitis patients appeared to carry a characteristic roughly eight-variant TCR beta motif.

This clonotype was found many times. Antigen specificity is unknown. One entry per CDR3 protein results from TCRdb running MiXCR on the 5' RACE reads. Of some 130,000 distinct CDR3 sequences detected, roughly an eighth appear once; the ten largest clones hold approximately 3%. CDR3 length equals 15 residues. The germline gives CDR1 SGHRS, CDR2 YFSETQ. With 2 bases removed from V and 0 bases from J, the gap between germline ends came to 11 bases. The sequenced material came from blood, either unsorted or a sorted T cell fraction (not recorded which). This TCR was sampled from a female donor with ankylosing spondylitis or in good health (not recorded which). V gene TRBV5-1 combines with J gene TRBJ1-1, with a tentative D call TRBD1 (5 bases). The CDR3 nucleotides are TGCGCCAGCAGCTTTGGGGACGCGCTGAACACTGAAGCTTTCTTT. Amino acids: CASSFGDALNTEAFF.